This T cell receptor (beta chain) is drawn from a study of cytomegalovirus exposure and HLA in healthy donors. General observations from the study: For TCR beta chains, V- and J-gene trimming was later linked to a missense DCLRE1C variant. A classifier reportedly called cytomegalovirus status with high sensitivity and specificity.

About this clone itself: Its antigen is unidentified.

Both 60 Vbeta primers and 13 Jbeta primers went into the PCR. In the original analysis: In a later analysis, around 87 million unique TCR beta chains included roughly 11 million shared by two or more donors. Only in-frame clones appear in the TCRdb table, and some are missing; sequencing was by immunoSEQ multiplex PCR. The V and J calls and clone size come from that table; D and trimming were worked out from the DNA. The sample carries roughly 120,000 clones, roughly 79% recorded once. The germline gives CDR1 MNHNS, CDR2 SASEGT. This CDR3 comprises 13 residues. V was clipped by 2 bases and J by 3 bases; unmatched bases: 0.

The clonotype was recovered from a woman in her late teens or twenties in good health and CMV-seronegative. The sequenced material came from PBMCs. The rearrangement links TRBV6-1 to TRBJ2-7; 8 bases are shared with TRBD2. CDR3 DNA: TGTGCCAGCAGTGAACTAGCGGGCTACGAGCAGTACTTC. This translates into CASSELAGYEQYF.